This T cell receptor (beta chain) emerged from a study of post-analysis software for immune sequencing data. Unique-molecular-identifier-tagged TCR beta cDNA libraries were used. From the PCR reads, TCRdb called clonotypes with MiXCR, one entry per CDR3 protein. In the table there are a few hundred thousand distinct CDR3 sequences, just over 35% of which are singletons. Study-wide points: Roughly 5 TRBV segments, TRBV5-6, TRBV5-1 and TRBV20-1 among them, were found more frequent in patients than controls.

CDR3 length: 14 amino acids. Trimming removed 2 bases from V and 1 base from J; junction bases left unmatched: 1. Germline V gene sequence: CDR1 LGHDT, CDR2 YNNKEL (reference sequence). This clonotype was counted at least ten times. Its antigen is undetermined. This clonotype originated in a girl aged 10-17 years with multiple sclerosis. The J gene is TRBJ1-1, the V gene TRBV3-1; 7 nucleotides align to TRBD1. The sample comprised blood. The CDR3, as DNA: TGTGCCAGCAGCCAACGGACAGGGAACACTGAAGCTTTCTTT. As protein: CASSQRTGNTEAFF. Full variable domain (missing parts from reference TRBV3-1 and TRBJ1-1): DTAVSQTPKYLVTQMGNDKSIKCEQNLGHDTMYWYKQDSKKFLKIMFSYNNKELIINETVPNRFSPKSPDKAHLNLHINSLELGDSAVYFCASSQRTGNTEAFFGQGTRLTVV.